The 30 T cell receptor beta chains below come from one sample, sequenced in a study of blood T cell repertoires in COVID-19. Repertoires were generated with immunoSEQ multiplex PCR, while TCRdb's copy carries only in-frame clones and drops some. This table has 350,000 to 400,000 clones, 90% to 95% appearing once. Sequences were obtained from PBMCs or T cells enriched from blood (not recorded which). The receptors were sampled from a middle-aged woman who had been exposed to COVID-19.

This chain uses TRBV14 with TRBJ1-2, with a possible D match to TRBD1 (5 bases). Deletions cut 0 bases from V and 4 bases from J, with 9 bases between. Germline CDR1 reads SGHDN; CDR2 reads FVKESK. CDR3 length: 14 residues. The CDR3 reads CASSQDRGGYGYTF. DNA for the CDR3: TGTGCCAGCAGCCAAGATAGGGGTGGCTATGGCTACACCTTC.

This clone has only a few counts. The J gene is TRBJ2-2, the V gene TRBV9; a possible D gene is TRBD2 (6 bases). This CDR3 has 15 residues. Trimming shortened V by 0 bases and J by 5 bases, and 11 bases separated the two germline ends. Per germline, CDR1 SGDLS and CDR2 YYNGEE. This CDR3 reads CASSVGGVRTGELFF. The CDR3 DNA is TGTGCCAGCAGCGTAGGGGGGGTACGAACCGGGGAGCTGTTTTTT.

The chain is built from TRBV6-1 and TRBJ2-2; the match to TRBD1 covers 11 bases. The length of the CDR3 is 16 residues. CDR1 is MNHNS and CDR2 is SASEGT in the germline V gene. V was pared by 1 base and J by 3 bases, with 1 base of the junction left unmatched. The CDR3 spells CASSEGTGGYTGELFF. The CDR3 DNA is TGTGCCAGCAGTGAAGGGACAGGGGGCTACACCGGGGAGCTGTTTTTT.

The rearrangement joins TRBV11-3 to TRBJ1-2; unclear D gene. The V end was cut by 1 base, the J end by 8 bases, with 14 bases between. This CDR3 is built from 14 residues. Germline V CDR1 and CDR2: SGHNT, YENEEA. In DNA, the CDR3 is TGTGCCAGCAGCTTAGGGCTCAGACCCAGGGGCTACACCTTC. Protein: CASSLGLRPRGYTF. Variable domain in full (rest from reference TRBV11-3 and TRBJ1-2): EAGVVQSPRYKIIEKKQPVAFWCNPISGHNTLYWYLQNLGQGPELLIRYENEEAVDDSQLPKDRFSAERLKGVDSTLKIQPAELGDSAVYLCASSLGLRPRGYTFGSGTRLTVV.

V usage is TRBV19 and J usage is TRBJ1-2, with no clear D. V lost 5 bases and J lost 3, with 7 bases in between. The V gene's germline CDR1 is LNHDA and CDR2 SQIVND (reference sequence). The CDR3 contains 12 residues. CDR3 bases: TGTGCCAGTAGTGCGCCGGACTATGGCTACACCTTC. Amino acid sequence: CASSAPDYGYTF.

This chain uses TRBV10-3 with TRBJ2-5, with 7 bases that match TRBD1. V shed 6 bases and J 5 bases; nucleotides not matched to a gene: 6. The germline V gene encodes CDR1 ENHRY and CDR2 SYGVKD. The CDR3 loop spans 13 amino acids. The CDR3 nucleotides are TGTGCCATCAGGGAAACAGGGGAGGAGACCCAGTACTTC. As protein: CAIRETGEETQYF.

The genes are TRBV4-1 and TRBJ1-4; weak D call: TRBD1 (5 bases). Per germline, CDR1 MGHRA and CDR2 YSYEKL. Trimming removed 2 bases at V and 2 bases at J, with 12 bases between. This CDR3 region has 16 residues. The CDR3 loop is CASSQLIGVTNEKLFF. CDR3 sequence (DNA): TGCGCCAGCAGCCAACTGATAGGGGTTACTAATGAAAAACTGTTTTTT.

This clone showed up just a few times. The chain links TRBV6-5 to TRBJ1-1; D remains ambiguous. Trimming removed 6 bases at V and 6 bases at J, with 17 bases between. CDR1 MNHEY and CDR2 SVGAGI come from the germline V gene. The CDR3 totals 14 residues. This chain's CDR3 is CASSPDHLRSEAFF. Written as DNA, the CDR3 is TGTGCCAGCAGCCCAGATCACCTCAGGTCTGAAGCTTTCTTT.

The rearrangement joins TRBV27 to TRBJ1-5; D is undetermined. V lost 1 base, J lost 5 bases, and 6 bases lay in between. Germline V gene data show CDR1 as MNHEY and CDR2 as SMNVEV (reference sequence). CDR3 size: 13 residues. Here the CDR3 DNA reads TGTGCCAGCAGTTTATACGGGGATCAGCCCCAGCATTTT. Encoded protein: CASSLYGDQPQHF.

This chain connects TRBV19 to TRBJ2-7; no reliable D call. The V end lost 4 bases, the J end lost 0 bases, and 13 bases lay between the germline ends. Germline loops: CDR1 LNHDA, CDR2 SQIVND (reference sequence). This CDR3 spans 15 amino acids. The CDR3 sequence is CASSRAKTDSYEQYF. The CDR3 nucleotides are TGTGCCAGTAGTAGGGCCAAGACGGACTCCTACGAGCAGTACTTC. The full variable domain, its missing parts supplied by reference TRBV19 and TRBJ2-7, is DGGITQSPKYLFRKEGQNVTLSCEQNLNHDAMYWYRQDPGQGLRLIYYSQIVNDFQKGDIAEGYSVSREKKESFPLTVTSAQKNPTAFYLCASSRAKTDSYEQYFGPGTRLTVT.

The J gene is TRBJ2-1, the V gene TRBV7-6; 8 bases line up with TRBD1. Germline CDR1 and CDR2: SGHVS and FNYEAQ. This CDR3 has 15 amino acids. Trimming took 1 base from V and 5 from J; bases not matched to a gene: 4. Here the CDR3 reads CASSLGQGANNEQFF. CDR3 DNA sequence: TGTGCCAGCAGCTTAGGGCAGGGGGCAAACAATGAGCAGTTCTTC.

The gene calls are TRBV3-1 (or the pseudogene TRBV3-2) and TRBJ2-7, with D tentatively TRBD1 (6 bases). This CDR3 has 14 amino acids. The ends were cut back, 1 base at V and 4 bases at J, with 11 bases in the middle. Germline values: CDR1 LGHDT, CDR2 YNNKEL (reference sequence). CDR3 amino acids: CASSQGTALYEQYF. CDR3 sequence (DNA): TGTGCCAGCAGCCAAGGGACAGCCTTATACGAGCAGTACTTC.

The CDR3 region is CASSRNPGQGEYF. The CDR3 region has the DNA TGTGCCAGCAGCCGAAACCCGGGACAGGGAGAGTATTTT. V usage is TRBV14 and J usage is TRBJ2-3, with 9 bases lining up with TRBD1. V was pared by 4 bases and J by 13 bases, with 9 bases of the junction left unmatched. Germline V lookup: CDR1 SGHDN, CDR2 FVKESK. The CDR3 is 13 residues long.

The chain joins TRBV27 to TRBJ2-5; D may be TRBD2 (5 bases). This CDR3 has 16 residues. V was pared by 2 bases and J by 8 bases, with 21 bases between. Germline-derived CDR1 and CDR2 are MNHEY and SMNVEV (reference sequence). DNA for the CDR3: TGTGCCAGCAGTTTAGGCTCTAGCCCCGCATCTGGTACCCAGTACTTC. Its protein product is CASSLGSSPASGTQYF.

The rearrangement links TRBV3-1 (or the pseudogene TRBV3-2) to TRBJ1-2; 10 bases align to TRBD1. V lost 6 bases to trimming and J lost 6 bases; unmatched junction nucleotides: 7. This CDR3 has 14 amino acids. Germline V CDR1 and CDR2: LGHDT, YNNKEL (reference sequence). The CDR3 is CASSLTGGRDGYTF. CDR3 DNA: TGTGCCAGCAGTCTGACAGGGGGCAGAGATGGCTACACCTTC.

The chain combines TRBV4-1 with TRBJ2-2; 13 bases map to TRBD2. V shed 3 bases and J 5 bases; nucleotides not matched to a gene: 6. Germline V gene lookup returns CDR1 MGHRA and CDR2 YSYEKL. This CDR3 is 17 amino acids long. The CDR3 sequence is CASSHGLAGVVTGELFF. In DNA form, the CDR3 reads TGCGCCAGCAGCCACGGACTAGCGGGAGTAGTTACCGGGGAGCTGTTTTTT.

V and J are TRBV2 and TRBJ2-1; TRBD2 matches at 8 bases. The CDR3 covers 16 residues. Germline V lookup: CDR1 SNHLY, CDR2 FYNNEI. The J segment lost 4 bases and the V segment lost 6 bases, leaving 11 bases of the junction unmatched. DNA for the CDR3: TGTGCCAGCAGAACAGGACTAGCTCAACCATACAATGAGCAGTTCTTC. Translation gives CASRTGLAQPYNEQFF.

This chain uses TRBV5-1 with TRBJ1-2; D unresolved. V gave up 4 bases and J gave up 3 bases, with 13 bases separating them. The CDR3 extends over 14 amino acids. Per the germline V gene, CDR1 is SGHRS and CDR2 is YFSETQ. The CDR3 DNA sequence: TGCGCCAGCAGCGAGCTGTTCGGGGACTATGGCTACACCTTC. Protein: CASSELFGDYGYTF.

This clone was picked up one time. The rearrangement joins TRBV27 to TRBJ1-5; D may be TRBD1 (6 bases). Trimming pared 7 bases from V and 6 bases from J, leaving 16 bases between. The germline gives CDR1 MNHEY, CDR2 SMNVEV (reference sequence). The CDR3 runs 14 residues. The CDR3, as DNA: TGTGCCAGCAAATTTGGGGGGGCTAGTCAGCCCCAGCATTTT. Translation gives CASKFGGASQPQHF.

The J gene is TRBJ1-6, the V gene TRBV6-5; TRBD1 matches at 8 bases. Unmatched junction bases numbered 5, after V lost 5 bases and J lost 5 bases. CDR1 MNHEY and CDR2 SVGAGI come from the germline V gene. The CDR3 totals 15 residues. The CDR3 DNA reads TGTGCCAGCAGTCGGACAGGGATAGATAATTCACCCCTCCACTTT. Translation gives CASSRTGIDNSPLHF.

This clone was seen a few times. The chain links TRBV6-2 or TRBV6-3 to TRBJ2-7; 9 nucleotides agree with TRBD1. CDR3 length: 13 amino acids. The V and J ends lost 5 bases and 4 bases, in that order; junction bases with no gene match: 3. The germline gives CDR1 MNHEY, CDR2 SVGEGT. This chain's CDR3 is CASSGTGQYEQYF. For the CDR3, the DNA is TGTGCCAGCAGTGGGACAGGGCAGTACGAGCAGTACTTC.

This rearrangement joins TRBV3-1 (or the pseudogene TRBV3-2) to TRBJ2-7; the D is unclear. The germline V and J ends were trimmed by 5 bases and 6 bases, with 14 bases remaining between them. This CDR3 region has 13 residues. Germline loops: CDR1 LGHDT, CDR2 YNNKEL (reference sequence). CDR3 nucleotide sequence: TGTGCCAGCAGCTCCCTCGCTAGTCTCGAGCAGTACTTC. Amino acids: CASSSLASLEQYF.

The chain combines TRBV3-1 (or the pseudogene TRBV3-2) with TRBJ2-2; no reliable D call. Trimming cost V 6 bases and J 5 bases, with 4 bases left between them. The CDR3 runs 11 residues. Per the germline V gene, CDR1 is LGHDT and CDR2 is YNNKEL (reference sequence). CDR3 region: CASSKTGELFF. The CDR3 DNA is TGTGCCAGCAGTAAAACCGGGGAGCTGTTTTTT.

The chain uses TRBV7-2 and TRBJ2-3; 7 nucleotides agree with TRBD1. CDR1 and CDR2 (germline): SGHTA, FQGNSA. The CDR3 sequence is 13 residues long. Trimming removed 3 bases from V and 4 bases from J; junction bases left unmatched: 1. The CDR3 spells CASSFTGADTQYF. CDR3 in DNA: TGTGCCAGCAGCTTCACAGGGGCAGATACGCAGTATTTT.

This chain connects TRBV6-2 or TRBV6-3 to TRBJ1-1; D uncertain. With 5 bases removed from V and 8 bases from J, the gap between germline ends came to 12 bases. Per germline, CDR1 MNHEY and CDR2 SVGEGT. There are 12 residues in the CDR3. In DNA, the CDR3 is TGTGCCAGCAGTCAGACTCCATGGGAAGCTTTCTTT. Translation gives CASSQTPWEAFF.

This clone occurred a few times. The chain carries TRBV5-1 and TRBJ2-3, with 8 nucleotides matching TRBD2. CDR1 is SGHRS, CDR2 YFSETQ, per germline. Trimming cost V 3 bases and J 3 bases; bases outside gene matches: 6. The CDR3 consists of 15 residues. The CDR3 nucleotides read TGCGCCAGCAGCTCAGCGGGGGCGGAAACAGATACGCAGTATTTT. Translating it yields CASSSAGAETDTQYF.

Details on this clone: Other DNA sequences of this sample code for an identical CDR3. V is TRBV19 and J is TRBJ1-5; tentative D call: TRBD1 (5 bases). V lost 1 base to trimming and J lost 0 bases, with 7 bases between them. Germline-derived CDR1 and CDR2 are LNHDA and SQIVND (reference sequence). CDR3 length: 15 amino acids. CDR3 sequence reads: CASSIAGHSNQPQHF. The DNA of the CDR3 is TGTGCCAGTAGTATAGCAGGACATAGCAATCAGCCCCAGCATTTT.

This clone was picked up one time. The chain carries TRBV6-1 and TRBJ2-1; TRBD2 aligns across 12 bases. J lost 4 bases, V lost 2 bases, and 15 bases had no gene match. Looked up from germline, CDR1 is MNHNS and CDR2 is SASEGT. CDR3 size: 20 residues. Here the CDR3 DNA reads TGTGCCAGCAGTGAAACCCCCTCGTGGCTTGGGACTAGCGGGTACAATGAGCAGTTCTTC. The encoded protein is CASSETPSWLGTSGYNEQFF.

CDR3 sequence reads: CASGLAGGGNEQFF. The CDR3 bases are TGTGCCAGTGGACTAGCGGGAGGGGGTAATGAGCAGTTCTTC. This chain joins TRBV19 and TRBJ2-1; 15 nucleotides match TRBD2. Germline CDR1 reads LNHDA; CDR2 reads SQIVND (reference sequence). The trim removed 8 bases at V and 7 bases at J, leaving 3 bases unmatched. The length of the CDR3 is 14 residues.

V and J are TRBV7-8 and TRBJ1-1, with D possibly being TRBD1 (6 bases). Trimming cost V 7 bases and J 2 bases, with 20 bases left between them. Germline V gene lookup returns CDR1 SGHVS and CDR2 FQNEAQ. This CDR3 spans 16 amino acids. The CDR3 loop reads CASTVQAGDPNTEAFF. The CDR3 DNA follows: TGTGCCAGCACCGTTCAGGCAGGGGACCCAAACACTGAAGCTTTCTTT.